This T cell receptor beta chain was captured in a study of STAT3 mutations in large granular lymphocyte leukemia. Study overall: Roughly half the longitudinally sequenced T-LGLL patients had canonical STAT3 mutations.

Study-wide results and limits: After therapy, about 30% of the 18 patients switched clonotypes, all new clones STAT3 wild type. No sample exists from the first appearance of each clone. In some patients, a small highly pathogenic clone possibly went undetected. Every T-cell large granular lymphocyte leukemia patient had at least one immunodominant TCR beta clonotype.

This clone was observed a single time. Its antigen remains unidentified. The data were produced by immunoSEQ multiplex PCR, yet TCRdb's version contains in-frame clones alone and is incomplete. The sample lists 40,000 to 50,000 clones, about 81% occurring once. Germline V gene lookup returns CDR1 SQVTM and CDR2 ANQGSEA. The J segment lost 3 bases and the V segment lost 6 bases, leaving 11 bases of the junction unmatched. The CDR3 loop spans 15 amino acids. Sample: PBMCs. The genes are TRBV29-1 and TRBJ1-1; TRBD1 agrees at 9 bases. The TCR comes from a human donor with T large granular lymphocyte leukemia. Some clones in this sample may be carry-over from other donors' samples. The CDR3 DNA reads as TGCAGCGTCCAGGGACAGGGAATAAGACACACTGAAGCTTTCTTT. Translating it yields CSVQGQGIRHTEAFF.